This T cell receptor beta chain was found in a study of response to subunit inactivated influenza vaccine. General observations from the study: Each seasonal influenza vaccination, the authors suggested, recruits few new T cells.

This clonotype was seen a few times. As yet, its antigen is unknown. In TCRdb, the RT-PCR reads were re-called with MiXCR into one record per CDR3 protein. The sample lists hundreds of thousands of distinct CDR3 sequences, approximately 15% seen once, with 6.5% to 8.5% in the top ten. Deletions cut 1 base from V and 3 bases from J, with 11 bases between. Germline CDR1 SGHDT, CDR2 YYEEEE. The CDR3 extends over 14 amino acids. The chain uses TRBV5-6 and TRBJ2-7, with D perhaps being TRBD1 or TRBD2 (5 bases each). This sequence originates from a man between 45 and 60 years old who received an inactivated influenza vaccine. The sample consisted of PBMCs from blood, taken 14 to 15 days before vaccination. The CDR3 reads CASSLWGFDYEQYF. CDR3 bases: TGTGCCAGCAGCTTGTGGGGGTTCGACTACGAGCAGTACTTC.